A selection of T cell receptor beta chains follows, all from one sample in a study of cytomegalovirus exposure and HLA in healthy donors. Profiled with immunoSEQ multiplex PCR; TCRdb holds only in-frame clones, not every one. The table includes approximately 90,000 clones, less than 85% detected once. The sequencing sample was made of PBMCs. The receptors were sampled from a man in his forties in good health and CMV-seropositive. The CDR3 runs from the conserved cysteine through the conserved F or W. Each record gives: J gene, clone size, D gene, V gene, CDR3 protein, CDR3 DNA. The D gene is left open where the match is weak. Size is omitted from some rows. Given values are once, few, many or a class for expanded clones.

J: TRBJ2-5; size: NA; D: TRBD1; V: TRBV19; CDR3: CASSLRTGYGTQYF; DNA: TGTGCCAGTAGTCTGCGGACAGGGTATGGGACCCAGTACTTC
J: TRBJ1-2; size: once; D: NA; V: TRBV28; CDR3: CASSLLGGYGYTF; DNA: TGTGCCAGCAGTTTGTTGGGAGGCTATGGCTACACCTTC
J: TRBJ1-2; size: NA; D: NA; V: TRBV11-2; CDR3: CASSLGGVGDYGYTF; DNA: TGTGCCAGCAGTTTGGGGGGAGTTGGAGACTATGGCTACACCTTC
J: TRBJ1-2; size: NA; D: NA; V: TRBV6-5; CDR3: CASSSRANYGYTF; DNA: TGTGCCAGCAGTTCCAGGGCCAACTATGGCTACACCTTC
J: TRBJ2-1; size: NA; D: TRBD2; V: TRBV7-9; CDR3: CASSLVAAGDNEQFF; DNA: TGTGCCAGCAGCTTAGTTGCGGCGGGGGACAATGAGCAGTTCTTC
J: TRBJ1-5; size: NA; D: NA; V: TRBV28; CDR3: CASSFRQAASNQPQHF; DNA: TGTGCCAGCAGTTTCAGACAGGCAGCTAGCAATCAGCCCCAGCATTTT
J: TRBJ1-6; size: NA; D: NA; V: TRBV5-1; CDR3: CASSLVGGNGSPLHF; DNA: TGCGCCAGCAGCTTGGTTGGGGGGAATGGTTCACCCCTCCACTTT
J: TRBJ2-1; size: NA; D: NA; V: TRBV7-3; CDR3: CASSSRAGQAANRHNEQFF; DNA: TGTGCCAGCAGCTCAAGGGCGGGGCAGGCTGCAAACAGACACAATGAGCAGTTCTTC
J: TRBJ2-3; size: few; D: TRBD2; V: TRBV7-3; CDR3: CASSPFGGGRTDTQYF; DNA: TGTGCCAGCAGCCCGTTTGGGGGGGGACGCACAGATACGCAGTATTTT
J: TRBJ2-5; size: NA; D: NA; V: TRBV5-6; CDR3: CASSFGLTPQETQYF; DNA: TGTGCCAGCAGCTTTGGGTTGACTCCCCAAGAGACCCAGTACTTC
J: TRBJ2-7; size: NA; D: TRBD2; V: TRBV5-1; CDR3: CASSFGLAGGYEQYF; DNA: TGCGCCAGCAGCTTTGGACTAGCGGGAGGGTACGAGCAGTACTTC
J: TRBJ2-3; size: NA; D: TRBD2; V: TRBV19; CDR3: CASSLLAGGTDTQYF; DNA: TGTGCCAGTAGTTTATTAGCGGGAGGCACAGATACGCAGTATTTT
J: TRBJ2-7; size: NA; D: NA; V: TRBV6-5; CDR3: CATENYAGYEQYF; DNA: TGTGCCACCGAAAACTACGCGGGTTACGAGCAGTACTTC
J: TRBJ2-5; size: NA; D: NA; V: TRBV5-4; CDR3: CASSSEGLGETQYF; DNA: TGTGCCAGCAGCTCGGAGGGGCTGGGGGAGACCCAGTACTTC
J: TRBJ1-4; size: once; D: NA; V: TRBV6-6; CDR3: CASSRTVGEKLFF; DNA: TGTGCCAGCAGCCGCACGGTTGGTGAAAAACTGTTTTTT
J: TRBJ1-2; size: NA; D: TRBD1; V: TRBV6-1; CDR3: CASSQGDTGVGGYTF; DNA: TGTGCCAGCAGCCAGGGGGATACAGGGGTGGGTGGCTACACCTTC
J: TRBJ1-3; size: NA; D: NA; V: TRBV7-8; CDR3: CASSLSGGSNAIYF; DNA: TGTGCCAGCAGCTTAAGTGGAGGTTCAAACGCCATATATTTT
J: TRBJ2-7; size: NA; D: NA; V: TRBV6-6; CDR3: CASNQQGSYEQYF; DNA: TGTGCCAGCAACCAGCAGGGCTCCTACGAGCAGTACTTC